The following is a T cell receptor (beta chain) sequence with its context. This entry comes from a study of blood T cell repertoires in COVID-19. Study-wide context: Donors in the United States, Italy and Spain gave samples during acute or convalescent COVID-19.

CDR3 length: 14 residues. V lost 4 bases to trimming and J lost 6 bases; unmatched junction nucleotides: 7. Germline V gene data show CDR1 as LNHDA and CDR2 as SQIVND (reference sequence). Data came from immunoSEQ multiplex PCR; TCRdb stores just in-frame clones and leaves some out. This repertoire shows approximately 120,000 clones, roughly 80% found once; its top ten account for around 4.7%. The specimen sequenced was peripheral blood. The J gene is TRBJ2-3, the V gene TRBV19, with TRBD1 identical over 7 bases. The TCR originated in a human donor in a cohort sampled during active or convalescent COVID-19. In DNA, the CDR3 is TGTGCCAGTAGTACCAGGACAGGATCCGATACGCAGTATTTT. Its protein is CASSTRTGSDTQYF.